One sample yielded the 17 T cell receptor beta chains listed below, sequenced in a study of PD-1 blockade in classical Hodgkin lymphoma. Every single patient, without exception, relapsed after autologous stem cell transplantation, and brentuximab vedotin exposure varied. Measured with immunoSEQ multiplex PCR; TCRdb has only the in-frame clones, and not every one. The sample has approximately 25,000 clones, approximately 70% seen once. Sequences were derived from peripheral blood mononuclear cells (PBMCs), sampled at baseline. All receptors come from a human donor with classical Hodgkin lymphoma.

CDR3 region: CASRNHGRDNYGYTF. CDR3 in DNA: TGTGCCAGCAGGAACCACGGGAGGGACAACTATGGCTACACCTTC. The chain combines TRBV6-5 with TRBJ1-2; maybe TRBD1 (5 bases). The CDR3 is made up of 15 amino acids. Germline V gene lookup returns CDR1 MNHEY and CDR2 SVGAGI. V was shortened by 6 bases and J by 2 bases, with 16 bases between the two germline ends.

This clone is medium-sized (0.01 to 0.1%) in the sample. This chain joins TRBV6-5 and TRBJ1-1; 8 nucleotides match TRBD1. The CDR3 length is 14 residues. Trimming removed 5 bases from V and 1 base from J; junction bases left unmatched: 3. Germline loops: CDR1 MNHEY, CDR2 SVGAGI. The DNA of the CDR3 is TGTGCCAGCAGTCGGACAGGGCCGAACACTGAAGCTTTCTTT. Its translation is CASSRTGPNTEAFF.

The rearrangement links TRBV5-4 to TRBJ1-2, with D tentatively TRBD1 (5 bases). CDR3 length: 14 residues. V lost 0 bases and J lost 7, with 13 bases in between. Germline CDR1 SGHNT, CDR2 YYREEE (reference sequence). This chain's CDR3 is CASSLEVAGIGYTF. CDR3 DNA sequence: TGTGCCAGCAGCTTGGAGGTTGCAGGGATTGGCTACACCTTC.

This clone was recorded once. The chain recombines TRBV5-4 with TRBJ1-3; D unresolved. The V end was cut by 1 base, the J end by 0 bases, with 11 bases between. CDR3 length: 16 amino acids. Germline lookup yields CDR1 SGHNT and CDR2 YYREEE (reference sequence). The CDR3 DNA sequence: TGTGCCAGCAGCTTGTCTGGCAGTTACTCTGGAAACACCATATATTTT. It specifies CASSLSGSYSGNTIYF.

The chain employs TRBV4-1 and TRBJ1-3, with D unclear. The CDR3 spans 13 residues. The germline CDR1 and CDR2 sequences are MGHRA and YSYEKL. The V end lost 3 bases, the J end lost 0 bases, and 3 bases lay between the germline ends. The CDR3 nucleotides read TGCGCCAGCAGCCAGGTCTCTGGAAACACCATATATTTT. It specifies CASSQVSGNTIYF.

This chain joins TRBV25-1 and TRBJ1-2; a possible D gene is TRBD1 (5 bases). The V end lost 4 bases, the J end lost 1 base, and 13 bases lay between the germline ends. This CDR3 spans 15 amino acids. The germline V gene has CDR1 MGHDK and CDR2 SYGVNS. For the CDR3, the DNA is TGTGCCAGCAGTGTCCCGTCAGGGAGTAACTATGGCTACACCTTC. This sequence encodes CASSVPSGSNYGYTF.

The V call is TRBV5-1, the J call TRBJ2-7; D possibly corresponds to TRBD2 (6 bases). The CDR3 length is 14 residues. Germline V gives CDR1 SGHRS, CDR2 YFSETQ. Trimming took 4 bases from V and 2 from J, leaving 13 bases between them. CDR3 amino acids: CASSVDYDAYEQYF. The CDR3 bases are TGCGCCAGCAGCGTGGACTACGACGCCTACGAGCAGTACTTC.

The chain uses TRBV27 and TRBJ2-3; the D is unclear. The CDR3 covers 12 residues. V dropped 5 bases and J dropped 4 bases, with 7 bases sitting between them. Germline V lookup: CDR1 MNHEY, CDR2 SMNVEV (reference sequence). The CDR3 loop is CASSPVADTQYF. CDR3 in DNA: TGTGCCAGCAGTCCTGTTGCAGATACGCAGTATTTT.

The genes are TRBV7-2 and TRBJ1-5; D unclear. Germline assignment: CDR1 SGHTA and CDR2 FQGNSA. The V end was cut by 3 bases, the J end by 0 bases, with 9 bases between. This CDR3 is built from 15 residues. In DNA, the CDR3 is TGTGCCAGCAGCTTTGAGGCCCATAGCAATCAGCCCCAGCATTTT. Translation gives CASSFEAHSNQPQHF.

V and J are TRBV4-2 and TRBJ2-7; 11 nucleotides align to TRBD2. Germline V lookup: CDR1 LGHNA, CDR2 YNFKEQ. V dropped 6 bases and J dropped 12; count of bases not matched to a gene: 7. The CDR3 is 12 amino acids. The CDR3 sequence: CASSQGTSGLYF. CDR3 sequence (DNA): TGTGCCAGCAGTCAGGGGACTAGCGGTCTGTACTTC.

This sequence joins TRBV27 and TRBJ2-7; D assignment may be TRBD1 or TRBD2 (5 bases each). V shed 5 bases and J shed 2 bases, with 10 bases lying between them. The CDR3 loop spans 13 amino acids. CDR1 is MNHEY and CDR2 is SMNVEV in the germline V gene (reference sequence). In DNA, the CDR3 is TGTGCCAGCAGTCCGGGACGGACCTACGAGCAGTACTTC. It encodes CASSPGRTYEQYF.

The chain couples TRBV10-3 to TRBJ2-3; a possible D gene is TRBD2 (5 bases). Germline lookup yields CDR1 ENHRY and CDR2 SYGVKD. This CDR3 has 13 residues. Trimming stripped 8 bases from V and 2 bases from J, with 11 bases between. This chain's CDR3 is CAIGSGYTDTQYF. DNA for the CDR3: TGTGCCATCGGGAGTGGATACACAGATACGCAGTATTTT.

The rearrangement joins TRBV28 to TRBJ2-4; 13 nucleotides line up with TRBD2. V was pared by 6 bases and J by 7 bases, with 3 bases of the junction left unmatched. The CDR3 has 14 residues. Germline CDR1 and CDR2: MDHEN and SYDVKM. The CDR3 loop is CASRETSGGNIQYF. CDR3 DNA sequence: TGTGCCAGCAGAGAGACTAGCGGGGGGAACATTCAGTACTTC.

The V gene is TRBV7-9, the J gene TRBJ1-5, with D hard to call. The CDR3 length is 12 residues. Per the germline V gene, CDR1 is SEHNR and CDR2 is FQNEAQ (reference sequence). The V and J ends lost 6 bases and 4 bases respectively, with 7 bases between them. Here the CDR3 DNA reads TGTGCCAGCAGTTCTCAGAATCAGCCCCAGCATTTT. Protein: CASSSQNQPQHF.

CDR3 sequence (DNA): TGTGCCTGGAGAGGAGGGATCACTGAAGCTTTCTTT. It yields the protein CAWRGGITEAFF. This chain connects TRBV30 to TRBJ1-1; D remains ambiguous. The CDR3 is 12 residues long. V lost 3 bases to trimming and J lost 4 bases, with 9 bases between them. Germline V gives CDR1 GTSNPN, CDR2 SVGIG (reference sequence).

The chain employs TRBV7-8 and TRBJ2-7; TRBD1 matches at 8 bases. Trimming cost V 5 bases and J 7 bases; bases outside gene matches: 13. There are 15 residues in the CDR3. Germline assignment: CDR1 SGHVS and CDR2 FQNEAQ. The CDR3 sequence: CASSLAGQVLWEQYF. As DNA, the CDR3 is TGTGCCAGCAGCCTCGCGGGACAGGTTTTATGGGAGCAGTACTTC. The full variable domain, rest sourced from reference TRBV7-8 and TRBJ2-7, is GAGVSQSPRYKVAKRGQDVALRCDPISGHVSLFWYQQALGQGPEFLTYFQNEAQLDKSGLPSDRFFAERPEGSVSTLKIQRTQQEDSAVYLCASSLAGQVLWEQYFGPGTRLTVT.

The chain uses TRBV6-4 and TRBJ2-2; D perhaps matches TRBD2 (5 bases). The CDR3 has 14 amino acids. Trimming pared 5 bases from V and 5 bases from J, leaving 12 bases between. Germline-derived CDR1 and CDR2 are MRHNA and SNTAGT. CDR3 amino acids: CASSFDWRTGELFF. The CDR3 nucleotides are TGTGCCAGCAGTTTCGACTGGAGGACCGGGGAGCTGTTTTTT.